Listed below are T cell receptor beta chains from one sample, sequenced in a study of T cell repertoires in urothelial bladder cancer. Clones were sequenced by immunoSEQ multiplex PCR, and TCRdb holds only the in-frame ones, with some missing. In the table there are about 13,000 clones, roughly 65% of which are singletons. The sequenced material came from tumor-infiltrating cells from bladder cancer. These receptor sequences come from a human donor with urothelial carcinoma. Both conserved end residues are part of each CDR3. A D gene is named only where the DNA matches it firmly. Only part of the rows carry a size: once, few, many, or a class if the clone is expanded.

cdr3_nt,cdr3_aa,clone_size,v_call,j_call,d_call
TGCGCCAGCAGCCAAGATAACACAAGGCGGGACATTCAGTACTTC,CASSQDNTRRDIQYF,once,TRBV4-3,TRBJ2-4,NA
TGTGCCAGCAGCGTTCGGGCAGCGAACACCGGGGAGCTGTTTTTT,CASSVRAANTGELFF,NA,TRBV9,TRBJ2-2,NA
TGTGCCAGCAGTTTCATAGCGGGGGAGAACACCGGGGAGCTGTTTTTT,CASSFIAGENTGELFF,NA,TRBV27,TRBJ2-2,TRBD2
TGTGCCAGCAGCTTAGTCGACAGGGAGGCTAACTATGGCTACACCTTC,CASSLVDREANYGYTF,few,TRBV7-2,TRBJ1-2,TRBD1
TGTGCCATCAGCCGAGGGACTAGCGGCGCCGCGAACACCGGGGAGCTGTTTTTT,CAISRGTSGAANTGELFF,NA,TRBV10-3,TRBJ2-2,TRBD2
TGTGCCAGCTCACCCAGGGTGCGGACTGAAGCTTTCTTT,CASSPRVRTEAFF,few,TRBV18,TRBJ1-1,NA
TGTGCCAGCAGCTTACAGGGAGGTCTAGCCAAAAACATTCAGTACTTC,CASSLQGGLAKNIQYF,once,TRBV5-5,TRBJ2-4,NA
TGTGCCAGCAGCTTAACCCGCGACAGGGGAGATGGCTACACCTTC,CASSLTRDRGDGYTF,NA,TRBV7-3,TRBJ1-2,TRBD1
TGTGCCACCAACCTAATACAGGGAAAGGTAGGAGAGACCCAGTACTTC,CATNLIQGKVGETQYF,NA,TRBV7-6,TRBJ2-5,NA
TGTGCCAGCAGCTTACCCAGCTTGTACCAAGAGACCCAGTACTTC,CASSLPSLYQETQYF,few,TRBV11-3,TRBJ2-5,NA
TGTGCCAGCAGCCCGCACGGGGCCCAAGAGACCCAGTACTTC,CASSPHGAQETQYF,NA,TRBV11-1,TRBJ2-5,NA
TGTGCCAGCAGTGAGGAGCGTACCGGGGAGCTGTTTTTT,CASSEERTGELFF,NA,TRBV2,TRBJ2-2,NA
TGTGCCAGCAGCCCGAGCGGGGGTGAGCAGTTCTTC,CASSPSGGEQFF,NA,TRBV4-2,TRBJ2-1,TRBD2
TGTGCCAGCAGTTCAACCCCAGATACGCAGTATTTT,CASSSTPDTQYF,once,TRBV11-2,TRBJ2-3,NA
TGCGCCAGCAGCTTGGTGGGGGACAATGAAGCTTTCTTT,CASSLVGDNEAFF,NA,TRBV5-1,TRBJ1-1,NA
TGTGCCAGCACCTTCGGGACAGGGGGTTACGAGCAGTACTTC,CASTFGTGGYEQYF,NA,TRBV7-3,TRBJ2-7,TRBD1
TGTGCCTGGGGGCAGGGTGCAAACACCATATATTTT,CAWGQGANTIYF,NA,TRBV30,TRBJ1-3,NA
TGCAGCGGGCACGGGGACCTCTATGGCTACACCTTC,CSGHGDLYGYTF,NA,TRBV29-1,TRBJ1-2,NA
TGTGCCAGCAGCCCAGGGGACCGCCGGGGGACAGATACGCAGTATTTT,CASSPGDRRGTDTQYF,NA,TRBV7-2,TRBJ2-3,NA
TGTGCCAGCAGCAATAGCAGGGACTACGAGCAGTACTTC,CASSNSRDYEQYF,NA,TRBV5-4,TRBJ2-7,NA
TGTGCCAGCAGCCAAGATCTAGGGGGCGGGTACACCGGGGAGCTGTTTTTT,CASSQDLGGGYTGELFF,NA,TRBV4-2,TRBJ2-2,TRBD1
TGTGCCAGTCGTTATGGCGGACTCTCCTCAGAGTCAGATACGCAGTATTTT,CASRYGGLSSESDTQYF,NA,TRBV19,TRBJ2-3,NA
TGTGCCAGTAGTGCCCGGGGCAGTGGGACAGATACGCAGTATTTT,CASSARGSGTDTQYF,NA,TRBV19,TRBJ2-3,NA
TGCGCCAGCAGCCAAGTAAGGGTCAGCTCTGGGGCCAACGTCCTGACTTTC,CASSQVRVSSGANVLTF,NA,TRBV4-3,TRBJ2-6,NA
TGCGCCAGCAGCTTGGTACCGGGGGGGCCCGGGGAGCTGTTTTTT,CASSLVPGGPGELFF,once,TRBV5-1,TRBJ2-2,TRBD2